This T cell receptor (beta chain) was captured by sequencing in a study of T cell responses to AZD1222 COVID-19 vaccine. Method: immunoSEQ multiplex PCR; TCRdb's copy keeps in-frame clones and lacks some. Seen here are roughly 120,000 clones, roughly 88% observed once, and the top ten hold over 8.5%. The CDR3 sequence is 15 residues long. CDR1 is MNHEY, CDR2 SVGEGT, per germline. V lost 5 bases to trimming and J lost 4 bases; unmatched junction nucleotides: 9. The chain is built from TRBV6-2 or TRBV6-3 and TRBJ1-2, with 8 bases aligning to TRBD1. This specimen was peripheral blood, taken on day 0 of AZD1222 vaccination. The receptor was isolated from an adult in good health. This CDR3 is CASSGADGTGYGYTF. In DNA, the CDR3 is TGTGCCAGCAGTGGGGCTGACGGGACAGGCTATGGCTACACCTTC.